Following are 11 T cell receptor beta chains from one sample sequenced in a study of blood T cells in healthy people across ages. Using a J-beta primer mix together with a sample-barcoded 5' primer, a second PCR was run for about 7 to 12 cycles. Using its own MiXCR run on the 5' RACE reads, TCRdb lists one record per CDR3 protein. Seen here are about 780,000 distinct CDR3 sequences, 35% to 50% observed once, and the top ten hold 15% to 20%. Source material: blood. These receptors came from a man aged 80 or over in good health.

The chain carries TRBV12-3 or TRBV12-4 and TRBJ2-1; weak D call: TRBD1 (5 bases). Trimming cost V 7 bases and J 10 bases, with 14 bases left between them. The CDR3 is made up of 12 amino acids. This CDR3 reads CASTRQWGEQFF. In DNA, the CDR3 is TGTGCCAGCACCCGGCAGTGGGGCGAGCAGTTCTTC.

The chain is built from TRBV20-1 and TRBJ1-2; 8 nucleotides align to TRBD1. CDR3 length equals 15 residues. CDR1 and CDR2 from the germline V gene are DFQATT and SNEGSKA (reference sequence). Losses at the gene ends were 5 bases for V and 1 base for J; bases not matched to a gene: 9. The CDR3 region has the DNA TGCAGTGCTCCTTCCCCGGACAGGGATAACTATGGCTACACCTTC. Protein product: CSAPSPDRDNYGYTF.

In regard to this clonotype: A much bigger clone sits one base away, suggesting this may be a read error. The rearrangement uses TRBV7-2 and TRBJ2-7; TRBD2 might be the D (6 bases). Germline V gene sequence: CDR1 SGHTA, CDR2 FQGNSA. The CDR3 runs to 17 residues. Trimming took off 5 bases at V and 7 bases at J, with 27 bases between the two ends. Here the CDR3 reads CASSPDSGVGAYNEQYF. As DNA, the CDR3 is TGTGCCAGCAGCCCAGACTCGGGGGTTGGGGCATACAATGAGCAGTACTTC. The complete variable domain, with remaining parts taken from reference TRBV7-2 and TRBJ2-7, reads GAGVSQSPSNKVTEKGKDVELRCDPISGHTALYWYRQSLGQGLEFLIYFQGNSAPDKSGLPSDRFSAERTGGSVSTLTIQRTQQEDSAVYLCASSPDSGVGAYNEQYFGPGTRLTVT.

In the case of this clonotype: Possible read error: a much larger clone is one base away. The conserved phenylalanine or tryptophan is not found at the CDR3 terminus, so this likely reflects a read error. The chain's CDR3 is CASSRSGWYEQYL. As DNA, the CDR3 is TGTGCCAGCAGCCGTTCCGGGTGGTACGAGCAGTACTTA. The gene calls are TRBV11-3 and TRBJ2-7; D is uncertain. The CDR3 has 13 amino acids. Germline V CDR1 and CDR2: SGHNT, YENEEA. V was shortened by 5 bases and J by 4 bases, with 12 bases between the two germline ends.

CDR3 sequence reads: CSVEPTRGRSTDTQYF. CDR3 sequence (DNA): TGCAGCGTTGAACCCACAAGGGGGAGGAGCACAGATACGCAGTATTTT. The chain links TRBV29-1 to TRBJ2-3; either TRBD1 or TRBD2 may fit D (6 bases each). There are 16 residues in the CDR3. With 2 bases removed from V and 0 bases from J, the gap between germline ends came to 15 bases. The germline V gene has CDR1 SQVTM and CDR2 ANQGSEA.

V is TRBV7-3 and J is TRBJ2-3, with D tentatively TRBD1 or TRBD2 (5 bases each). This CDR3 spans 15 amino acids. The V end lost 5 bases, the J end lost 2 bases, and 14 bases lay between the germline ends. Germline CDR1 SGHTA, CDR2 FQGTGA. The CDR3, as DNA: TGTGCCAGCAGCCAAGGGGCGGGCCTCACAGATACGCAGTATTTT. Its protein product is CASSQGAGLTDTQYF. Drawing the rest from reference TRBV7-3 and TRBJ2-3, the complete variable domain is GAGVSQTPSNKVTEKGKYVELRCDPISGHTALYWYRQSLGQGPEFLIYFQGTGAADDSGLPNDRFFAVRPEGSVSTLKIQRTERGDSAVYLCASSQGAGLTDTQYFGPGTRLTVL.

This clonotype was seen a handful of times. The V call is TRBV20-1, the J call TRBJ2-2; 8 bases are a match to TRBD2. This CDR3 has 14 amino acids. The germline V gene has CDR1 DFQATT and CDR2 SNEGSKA (reference sequence). Unmatched junction bases numbered 4, after V lost 6 bases and J lost 1 base. In DNA, the CDR3 is TGCAGTGCACATCTAGCGGGGAACACCGGGGAGCTGTTTTTT. It specifies CSAHLAGNTGELFF.

The J gene is TRBJ2-5, the V gene TRBV20-1, with D possibly called TRBD1 or TRBD2 (5 bases each). Trimming stripped 0 bases from V and 5 bases from J, with 22 bases between. Germline CDR1 and CDR2: DFQATT and SNEGSKA (reference sequence). The CDR3 consists of 17 residues. The CDR3 DNA sequence: TGCAGTGCTAGAGATCCCGTGGTCAGAGGGGTACAGGAGACCCAGTACTTC. This sequence encodes CSARDPVVRGVQETQYF.

The CDR3 is CASAGTGDIRVGLFF. The CDR3 region has the DNA TGTGCCAGCGCCGGGACAGGGGACATTCGGGTGGGTCTGTTTTTT. J is TRBJ1-4 and V is TRBV6-1; 10 positions match TRBD1. The CDR3 runs to 15 residues. Germline lookup yields CDR1 MNHNS and CDR2 SASEGT. The V gene end was trimmed by 8 bases and the J gene end by 14 bases; junction bases not matched to a gene: 17.

This clonotype has at least ten counts. The chain joins TRBV7-9 to TRBJ1-6; unclear D gene. Trimming removed 5 bases from V and 1 base from J, with 6 bases in between. The CDR3 extends over 14 amino acids. Germline V gene data show CDR1 as SEHNR and CDR2 as FQNEAQ (reference sequence). In DNA, the CDR3 is TGTGCCAGCAGCCGAAGTTCCTATAATTCACCCCTCCACTTT. As protein: CASSRSSYNSPLHF.

This clonotype was detected only a few times. The chain employs TRBV27 and TRBJ2-7; D may be TRBD1 or TRBD2 (5 bases each). The J call could be wrong; TRBJ2-5 is a better fit for the DNA end. The CDR3 runs 12 residues. Germline assignment: CDR1 MNHEY and CDR2 SMNVEV (reference sequence). The CDR3 DNA is TGTGCCAGCGGGACGCGGAGTGAGACCCAGTACTTC. This gives the protein CASGTRSETQYF.